This is a list of T cell receptor beta chains from one sample in a study of post-analysis software for immune sequencing data. TCRdb itself ran the PCR reads through MiXCR, one entry per CDR3 protein. The sample includes around 190,000 distinct CDR3 sequences, 25% to 30% of them seen just once. The sample was blood. These receptor sequences come from a girl between 2 and 17 years old with multiple sclerosis. CDR3s include the opening cysteine and the closing phenylalanine or tryptophan. A D gene is named only where the DNA matches it firmly. Size is omitted from some rows. Given values are once, few, many or a class for expanded clones.

TRBV5-1	TRBJ2-3	-	-	CASSSDVGTQYF	TGCGCCAGCAGCTCGGACGTAGGTACGCAGTATTTT
TRBV6-1	TRBJ2-7	-	TRBD1	CASRGNRDRGLPRYEQYF	TGTGCCAGCAGAGGAAACCGGGACAGGGGCCTCCCTCGCTACGAGCAGTACTTC
TRBV3-1	TRBJ2-7	-	-	CASSQLVGEQYF	TGTGCCAGCAGCCAACTAGTGGGGGAGCAGTACTTC
TRBV2	TRBJ2-1	-	-	CASSESQGYNEQFF	TGTGCCAGCAGTGAAAGTCAGGGTTACAATGAGCAGTTCTTC
TRBV10-3	TRBJ1-2	-	TRBD1	CAISGTGGNYGYTF	TGTGCCATCAGTGGGACAGGGGGCAACTATGGCTACACCTTC
TRBV12-3/TRBV12-4	TRBJ1-1	-	-	CASSLLGNAEAFF	TGTGCCAGCAGTTTATTGGGAAACGCTGAAGCTTTCTTT
TRBV6-5	TRBJ2-1	many	-	CASSFNSDPSYNEQFF	TGTGCCAGCAGTTTCAATTCGGACCCATCCTACAATGAGCAGTTCTTC
TRBV20-1	TRBJ1-5	few	TRBD1	CSATRTGGSGNQPQHF	TGCAGTGCTACCCGGACAGGGGGAAGCGGCAATCAGCCCCAGCATTTT
TRBV7-2	TRBJ2-7	many	TRBD2	CASSLPSGRAYEQYF	TGTGCCAGCAGCTTACCCAGCGGGAGGGCGTACGAGCAGTACTTC
TRBV25-1	TRBJ1-1	-	-	CASRVTQGNTEAFF	TGTGCCAGCAGAGTAACTCAGGGCAACACTGAAGCTTTCTTT
TRBV27	TRBJ2-7	many	TRBD1	CASSFGTGAYEQYF	TGTGCCAGCAGTTTCGGGACAGGGGCCTACGAGCAGTACTTC
TRBV5-1	TRBJ2-7	few	TRBD2	CASSPVPTSGSYEQYF	TGCGCCAGCAGCCCGGTCCCGACTAGCGGGAGCTACGAGCAGTACTTC
TRBV5-1	TRBJ2-1	-	TRBD2	CASRRTSGLLYNGQFF	TGCGCCAGCAGACGGACTAGCGGGCTTTTGTACAATGGGCAGTTCTTC
TRBV20-1	TRBJ2-7	many	TRBD2	CSASGGASSYEQYF	TGCAGTGCTAGCGGGGGGGCCAGTTCCTACGAGCAGTACTTC
TRBV7-8	TRBJ2-7	-	-	CASTIGSGGNNEQYF	TGTGCCAGCACCATAGGCTCTGGGGGAAACAATGAGCAGTACTTC
TRBV7-9	TRBJ2-1	many	TRBD1	CASSPPGGWDEQFF	TGTGCCAGCAGCCCGCCAGGGGGTTGGGATGAGCAGTTCTTC
TRBV20-1	TRBJ1-2	many	TRBD1	CSATISGQGNYGYTF	TGCAGTGCTACAATATCGGGACAGGGGAACTATGGCTACACCTTC
TRBV28	TRBJ2-3	many	-	CASSFQGPVRQYF	TGTGCCAGCAGTTTCCAGGGCCCCGTCAGGCAGTATTTT
TRBV6-1	TRBJ2-2	few	-	CASRGATHTGELFF	TGTGCCAGCAGGGGGGCTACCCACACCGGGGAGCTGTTTTTT
TRBV6-1	TRBJ1-2	-	TRBD1	CASSEMGQGAGGYTF	TGTGCCAGCAGTGAAATGGGACAGGGGGCGGGTGGCTACACCTTC
TRBV7-3	TRBJ1-1	-	-	CASSSDKHTEAFF	TGTGCCAGCAGCTCGGACAAGCACACTGAAGCTTTCTTT
TRBV7-2	TRBJ1-1	-	-	CASSLMSGFEAFF	TGTGCCAGCAGCCTCATGAGCGGGTTTGAAGCTTTCTTT
TRBV27	TRBJ2-7	many	TRBD1	CASSLSTGAKEQYF	TGTGCCAGCAGTTTATCGACAGGGGCAAAGGAGCAGTACTTC
TRBV12-3/TRBV12-4	TRBJ2-6	many	-	CASTKIGANVLTF	TGTGCCAGCACCAAGATTGGGGCCAACGTCCTGACTTTC
TRBV15	TRBJ2-3	many	-	CATSHRHTDTQYF	TGTGCCACCAGCCACCGACACACAGATACGCAGTATTTT
TRBV6-5	TRBJ1-2	many	-	CASSYLLTREERNGYTF	TGTGCCAGCAGTTACCTCCTCACAAGGGAGGAAAGGAACGGCTACACCTTC
TRBV5-1	TRBJ2-1	many	TRBD2	CASSPSSGQSGEQFF	TGCGCCAGCAGCCCATCTAGCGGTCAATCCGGTGAGCAGTTCTTC
TRBV7-9	TRBJ1-2	many	TRBD1	CASSPGTGWHGYTF	TGTGCCAGCAGCCCAGGGACAGGCTGGCATGGCTACACCTTC
TRBV7-8	TRBJ2-7	many	-	CASSLAGTDPYEQYF	TGTGCCAGCAGCTTAGCCGGGACGGATCCCTACGAGCAGTACTTC
TRBV7-2	TRBJ1-2	-	-	CASSFRGGGYTF	TGTGCCAGCAGCTTTAGGGGAGGAGGCTACACCTTC
TRBV7-8	TRBJ2-7	few	-	CASSGGTISYEQYF	TGTGCCAGCAGCGGAGGGACGATCAGCTACGAGCAGTACTTC